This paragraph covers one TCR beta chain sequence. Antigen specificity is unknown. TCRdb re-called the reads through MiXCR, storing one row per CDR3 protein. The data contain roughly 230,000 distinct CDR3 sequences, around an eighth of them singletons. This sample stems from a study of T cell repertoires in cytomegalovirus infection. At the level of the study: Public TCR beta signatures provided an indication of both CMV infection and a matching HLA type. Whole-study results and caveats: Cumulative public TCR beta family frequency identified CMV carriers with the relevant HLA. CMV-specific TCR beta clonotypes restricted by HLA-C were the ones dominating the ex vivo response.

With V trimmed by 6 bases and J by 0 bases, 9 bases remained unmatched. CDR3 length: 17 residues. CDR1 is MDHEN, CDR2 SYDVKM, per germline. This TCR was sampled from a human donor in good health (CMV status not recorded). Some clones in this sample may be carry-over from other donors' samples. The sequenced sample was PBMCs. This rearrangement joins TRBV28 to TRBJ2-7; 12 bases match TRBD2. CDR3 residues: CASSFGLAGYSSYEQYF. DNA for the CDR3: TGTGCCAGCAGCTTCGGACTAGCGGGGTATTCCTCCTACGAGCAGTACTTC.